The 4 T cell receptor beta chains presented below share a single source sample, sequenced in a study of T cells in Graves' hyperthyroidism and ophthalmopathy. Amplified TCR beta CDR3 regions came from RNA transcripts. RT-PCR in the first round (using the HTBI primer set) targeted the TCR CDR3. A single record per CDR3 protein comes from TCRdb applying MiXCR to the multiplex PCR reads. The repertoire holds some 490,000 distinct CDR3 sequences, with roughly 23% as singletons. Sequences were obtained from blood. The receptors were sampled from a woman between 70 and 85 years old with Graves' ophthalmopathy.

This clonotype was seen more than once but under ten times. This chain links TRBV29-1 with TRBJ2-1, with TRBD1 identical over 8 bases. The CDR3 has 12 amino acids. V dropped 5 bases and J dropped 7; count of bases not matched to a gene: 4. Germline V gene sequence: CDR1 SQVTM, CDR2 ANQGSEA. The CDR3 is CSVYTGGNEQFF. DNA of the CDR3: TGCAGCGTTTATACAGGGGGTAATGAGCAGTTCTTC.

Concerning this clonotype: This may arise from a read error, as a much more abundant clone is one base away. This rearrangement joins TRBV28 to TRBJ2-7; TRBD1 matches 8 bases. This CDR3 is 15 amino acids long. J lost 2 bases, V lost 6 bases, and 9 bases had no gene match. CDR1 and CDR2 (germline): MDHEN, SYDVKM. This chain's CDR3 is CASRGTGQIPYEQYF. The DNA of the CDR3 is TGTGCCAGCAGGGGGACAGGTCAAATCCCCTACGAGCAGTACTTC. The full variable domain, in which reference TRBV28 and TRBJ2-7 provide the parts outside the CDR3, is DVKVTQSSRYLVKRTGEKVFLECVQDMDHENMFWYRQDPGLGLRLIYFSYDVKMKEKGDIPEGYSVSREKKERFSLILESASTNQTSMYLCASRGTGQIPYEQYFGPGTRLTVT.

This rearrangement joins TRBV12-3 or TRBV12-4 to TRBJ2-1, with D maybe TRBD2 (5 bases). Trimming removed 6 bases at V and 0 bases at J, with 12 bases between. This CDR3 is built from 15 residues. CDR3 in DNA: TGTGCCAGCAGCCCACTAGAGAGCTCCTACAATGAGCAGTTCTTC. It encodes CASSPLESSYNEQFF.

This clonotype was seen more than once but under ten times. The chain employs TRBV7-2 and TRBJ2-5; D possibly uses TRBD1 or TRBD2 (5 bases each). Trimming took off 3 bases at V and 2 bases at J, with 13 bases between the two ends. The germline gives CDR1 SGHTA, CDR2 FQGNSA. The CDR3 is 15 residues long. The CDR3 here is CASSFSGTPQETQYF. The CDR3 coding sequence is TGTGCCAGCAGCTTCTCCGGGACGCCACAAGAGACCCAGTACTTC.